The rows below give T cell receptor beta chains drawn from one sample of a study of T cell changes during pregnancy in multiple sclerosis. Assay used: immunoSEQ multiplex PCR; TCRdb lists only in-frame clones, some missing. The sample lists about 40,000 clones; 80% to 90% were seen once. Source: peripheral blood, taken in the first trimester of pregnancy. These receptor sequences come from a female donor in good health, enrolled as a control in a pregnancy study. CDR3s include the opening cysteine and the closing phenylalanine or tryptophan. D genes are given only for firm matches.

TRBV4-1	.	TRBJ2-1	CASSQLALEEQFF	TGCGCCAGCAGCCAGCTGGCCCTAGAGGAGCAGTTCTTC
TRBV9	.	TRBJ1-2	CASNDPGGYGYTF	TGTGCCAGCAATGATCCGGGAGGCTATGGCTACACCTTC
TRBV6-5	.	TRBJ1-5	CASGPTGTNQPQHF	TGTGCCAGCGGGCCTACAGGGACCAATCAGCCCCAGCATTTT
TRBV28	TRBD2	TRBJ2-1	CASQGGGSGMNNEQFF	TGTGCCAGCCAGGGTGGGGGTAGCGGGATGAACAATGAGCAGTTCTTC
TRBV5-1	TRBD1	TRBJ2-5	CASSLGQGRETQYF	TGCGCCAGCAGCCTCGGACAGGGGCGAGAGACCCAGTACTTC
TRBV2	.	TRBJ2-4	CASSEDSLNIQYF	TGTGCCAGCAGTGAAGACAGCCTAAACATTCAGTACTTC
TRBV9	.	TRBJ1-3	CASSPRGLTSGNTIYF	TGTGCCAGCAGCCCTAGGGGGTTAACGTCTGGAAACACCATATATTTT
TRBV5-5	.	TRBJ1-5	CASSLGSAGSNQPQHF	TGTGCCAGCAGCTTGGGATCTGCAGGTAGCAATCAGCCCCAGCATTTT
TRBV28	.	TRBJ1-1	CASSLRVSGNTEAFF	TGTGCCAGCAGTTTACGGGTCAGTGGGAACACTGAAGCTTTCTTT
TRBV4-1	.	TRBJ1-5	CASSQVISNQPQHF	TGCGCCAGCAGCCAAGTAATTAGCAATCAGCCCCAGCATTTT
TRBV19	TRBD2	TRBJ2-4	CASTRKTSGGVLAKNIQYF	TGTGCCAGTACCCGAAAGACTAGCGGGGGCGTTCTAGCCAAAAACATTCAGTACTTC
TRBV19	TRBD1	TRBJ2-5	CASSIGTGRQETQYF	TGTGCCAGTAGTATCGGGACAGGTCGCCAAGAGACCCAGTACTTC
TRBV30	.	TRBJ1-2	CAWSVGGVGYGYTF	TGTGCCTGGAGTGTAGGCGGGGTAGGCTATGGCTACACCTTC
TRBV4-1	.	TRBJ2-7	CASSQYQGHYEQYF	TGCGCCAGCAGCCAATACCAGGGGCACTACGAGCAGTACTTC
TRBV5-1	.	TRBJ2-3	CASSLELAADTQYF	TGCGCCAGCAGCTTGGAACTAGCCGCAGATACGCAGTATTTT
TRBV9	TRBD1	TRBJ1-3	CASSVTLPSGTGLGNTIYF	TGTGCCAGCAGCGTAACCCTACCCTCGGGGACAGGGTTGGGTAACACCATATATTTT